The 32 T cell receptor beta chains reported below all come from one sample, sequenced in a study of blood T cell repertoires in COVID-19. Measured with immunoSEQ multiplex PCR; TCRdb has only the in-frame clones, and not every one. The profile covers some 70,000 clones, with around 90% appearing a single time and around 0.52% taken by the ten largest. Material: peripheral blood. Receptors originate from a man aged 45-65 years with COVID-19, enrolled during active disease.

This clone was counted once. The V gene is TRBV7-8, the J gene TRBJ1-3; TRBD1 matches 8 bases. J was trimmed by 4 bases and V by 5 bases; bases with no gene match: 16. The CDR3 is 18 residues long. The germline V gene encodes CDR1 SGHVS and CDR2 FQNEAQ. The CDR3 DNA sequence: TGTGCCAGCAGCCTCCGGGGAACAGGGGGAATGTCCGGAAACACCATATATTTT. It specifies CASSLRGTGGMSGNTIYF.

The rearrangement links TRBV1 to TRBJ2-5; the D segment call TRBD1 is taken from the table without a DNA check. TRBV1 is designated a pseudogene. The CDR3 is 15 residues long. CDR3 amino acids: CTSSQDSQGDETQYF. CDR3 DNA sequence: TGCACCAGCAGCCAAGATAGCCAGGGGGACGAGACCCAGTACTTC.

The chain recombines TRBV4-2 with TRBJ1-2, with D maybe TRBD1 (6 bases). The CDR3 loop spans 15 amino acids. Germline V gene lookup returns CDR1 LGHNA and CDR2 YNFKEQ. V shed 0 bases and J shed 2 bases, with 10 bases lying between them. CDR3 DNA sequence: TGTGCCAGCAGCCAAGATACGGGGACAAACTATGGCTACACCTTC. Its protein product is CASSQDTGTNYGYTF.

V and J are TRBV4-1 and TRBJ2-7; maybe TRBD1 (5 bases). The CDR3 totals 13 residues. Germline CDR1 and CDR2: MGHRA and YSYEKL. Deletions cut 1 base from V and 7 bases from J, with 11 bases between. The CDR3 region has the DNA TGCGCCAGCAGCCAAGTCAGGGCAGAGGAGCAGTACTTC. Its translation: CASSQVRAEEQYF.

This rearrangement joins TRBV19 to TRBJ2-1, with TRBD2 as a possible D gene (7 bases). The CDR3 contains 14 residues. Germline lookup yields CDR1 LNHDA and CDR2 SQIVND (reference sequence). V was pared by 5 bases and J by 8 bases, with 16 bases between. CDR3 coding DNA: TGTGCCAGTAGTGAGGGGGGACGGGAGGATGAGCAGTTCTTC. It codes for CASSEGGREDEQFF.

This clone occurred a few times. The chain links TRBV5-6 to TRBJ2-7; D perhaps matches TRBD2 (6 bases). Germline lookup yields CDR1 SGHDT and CDR2 YYEEEE. This CDR3 has 14 amino acids. Trimming removed 2 bases at V and 1 base at J, with 10 bases between. CDR3 residues: CASSFAGRSYEQYF. In nucleotides, the CDR3 is TGTGCCAGCAGCTTCGCGGGGCGATCCTACGAGCAGTACTTC. The whole variable domain, remainder taken from reference TRBV5-6 and TRBJ2-7, is DAGVTQSPTHLIKTRGQQVTLRCSPKSGHDTVSWYQQALGQGPQFIFQYYEEEERQRGNFPDRFSGHQFPNYSSELNVNALLLGDSALYLCASSFAGRSYEQYFGPGTRLTVT.

The gene calls are TRBV15 and TRBJ1-6; 7 nucleotides agree with TRBD1. Germline V gene sequence: CDR1 LNHNV, CDR2 YYDKDF (reference sequence). This CDR3 is 15 amino acids long. V dropped 2 bases and J dropped 8; count of bases not matched to a gene: 6. The CDR3 bases are TGTGCCACCAGCAGAACGGACAGGCCCTATTCACCCCTCCACTTT. It is translated as CATSRTDRPYSPLHF.

The V gene is TRBV2, the J gene TRBJ1-2, with TRBD1 matching over 10 bases. V lost 4 bases to trimming and J lost 8 bases; unmatched junction nucleotides: 22. Looked up from germline, CDR1 is SNHLY and CDR2 is FYNNEI. The CDR3 runs to 19 residues. In DNA, the CDR3 is TGTGCCAGCAGTGCACCTCCACGGGACAGGGGTTCGTTCGCCAGCGGCTACACCTTC. The encoded protein is CASSAPPRDRGSFASGYTF.

A single count supports this clone. The gene calls are TRBV6-6 and TRBJ1-6, with D unresolved. The germline V and J ends were trimmed by 8 bases and 7 bases, with 9 bases remaining between them. The germline V gene encodes CDR1 MNHNY and CDR2 SVGAGI (reference sequence). The CDR3 extends over 12 amino acids. The chain's CDR3 is CASLVGNSPLHF. CDR3 nucleotide sequence: TGTGCCAGCCTCGTGGGCAATTCACCCCTCCACTTT.

This chain connects TRBV4-3 to TRBJ2-1, with D tentatively TRBD2 (6 bases). CDR1 and CDR2 from the germline V gene are LGHNA and YSLEER. The CDR3 sequence is 17 residues long. V was pared by 2 bases and J by 6 bases, with 20 bases between. The CDR3 is CASSQNAEGWETNEQFF. DNA for the CDR3: TGCGCCAGCAGCCAAAACGCGGAGGGTTGGGAGACCAATGAGCAGTTCTTC.

V usage is TRBV19 and J usage is TRBJ2-7, with 10 bases that match TRBD1. Germline loops: CDR1 LNHDA, CDR2 SQIVND (reference sequence). The CDR3 is 14 residues long. With V trimmed by 5 bases and J by 0 bases, 1 base remained unmatched. DNA for the CDR3: TGTGCCAGTAGTCGGGACAGGGGCTCCTACGAGCAGTACTTC. Translated: CASSRDRGSYEQYF.

This clone was observed a single time. The V and J genes are TRBV5-5 and TRBJ1-1; D unresolved. This CDR3 has 15 residues. CDR1 and CDR2 (germline): SGHKS, YYEKEE (reference sequence). Deletions cut 0 bases from V and 1 base from J, with 10 bases between. For the CDR3, the DNA is TGTGCCAGCAGCTTGGCCCCCACTAGGAACACTGAAGCTTTCTTT. This encodes CASSLAPTRNTEAFF. Supplemented by reference TRBV5-5 and TRBJ1-1, the full variable domain reads DAGVTQSPTHLIKTRGQQVTLRCSPISGHKSVSWYQQVLGQGPQFIFQYYEKEERGRGNFPDRFSARQFPNYSSELNVNALLLGDSALYLCASSLAPTRNTEAFFGQGTRLTVV.

The chain couples TRBV4-1 to TRBJ2-1; 10 bases map to TRBD2. The V segment lost 0 bases and the J segment 7 bases; nucleotides outside the gene matches: 12. The CDR3 contains 18 residues. The germline CDR1 and CDR2 sequences are MGHRA and YSYEKL. The CDR3 sequence: CASSQDVASGSPGNEQFF. Written as DNA, the CDR3 is TGCGCCAGCAGCCAAGATGTTGCTAGCGGGAGCCCCGGGAATGAGCAGTTCTTC.

V usage is TRBV7-3 and J usage is TRBJ1-3; a weak D match, TRBD1 (5 bases). Trimming stripped 8 bases from V and 8 bases from J, with 13 bases between. Looked up from germline, CDR1 is SGHTA and CDR2 is FQGTGA. This CDR3 has 12 residues. CDR3 coding DNA: TGTGCCAGCGGTAACGGGGGGGACACCATATATTTT. This codes for CASGNGGDTIYF.

CDR3 bases: TGTGCCAGCAGCCCCCGCGGACTAGCGGGGAACACCGGGGAGCTGTTTTTT. Translating it yields CASSPRGLAGNTGELFF. The J gene is TRBJ2-2, the V gene TRBV7-2; TRBD2 matches 11 bases. V lost 5 bases and J lost 1; bases outside the gene matches: 6. Germline V CDR1 and CDR2: SGHTA, FQGNSA. The CDR3 extends over 17 amino acids. Full variable domain (rest looked up from reference TRBV7-2 and TRBJ2-2): GAGVSQSPSNKVTEKGKDVELRCDPISGHTALYWYRQSLGQGLEFLIYFQGNSAPDKSGLPSDRFSAERTGGSVSTLTIQRTQQEDSAVYLCASSPRGLAGNTGELFFGEGSRLTVL.

The V and J genes are TRBV7-9 and TRBJ1-2, with 9 positions matching TRBD1. This CDR3 has 15 residues. The V gene end was trimmed by 5 bases and the J gene end by 5 bases; junction bases not matched to a gene: 9. CDR1 SEHNR and CDR2 FQNEAQ come from the germline V gene (reference sequence). The CDR3 region has the DNA TGTGCCAGCAGCACCCGGGACAGGGCTCCATATGGCTACACCTTC. Amino acids: CASSTRDRAPYGYTF.

This chain links TRBV9 with TRBJ2-3, with D possibly being TRBD2 (5 bases). CDR3 length: 14 residues. The V and J ends lost 1 base and 6 bases respectively, with 12 bases between them. In germline, CDR1 is SGDLS, CDR2 YYNGEE. The CDR3 reads CASSVFWGEDTQYF. CDR3 in DNA: TGTGCCAGCAGCGTATTCTGGGGAGAGGATACGCAGTATTTT.

The V call is TRBV2, the J call TRBJ1-1, with D perhaps matching TRBD1 (6 bases). The V gene's germline CDR1 is SNHLY and CDR2 FYNNEI. CDR3 length: 14 amino acids. Trimming removed 6 bases at V and 0 bases at J, with 11 bases between. In DNA, the CDR3 is TGTGCCAGCAGCGACAGGCTCATGAACACTGAAGCTTTCTTT. Its translation is CASSDRLMNTEAFF.

The chain recombines TRBV3-1 (or the pseudogene TRBV3-2) with TRBJ2-7, with TRBD1 identical over 10 bases. Germline-derived CDR1 and CDR2 are LGHDT and YNNKEL (reference sequence). The CDR3 has 13 residues. V lost 6 bases to trimming and J lost 6 bases; unmatched junction nucleotides: 5. The CDR3 DNA is TGTGCCAGCAGTCGACAGGGGGCAGGCGAGCAGTACTTC. Amino acid sequence: CASSRQGAGEQYF.

The chain carries TRBV19 and TRBJ1-6, with a tentative D call TRBD1 (5 bases). Per germline, CDR1 LNHDA and CDR2 SQIVND (reference sequence). V lost 6 bases, J lost 7 bases, and 13 bases lay in between. The CDR3 length is 14 residues. CDR3 nucleotide sequence: TGTGCCAGTAGACGCGGGGGTGCGAATTCACCCCTCCACTTT. It encodes CASRRGGANSPLHF.

This clone was counted once. This chain uses TRBV19 with TRBJ2-4, with 13 bases aligning to TRBD2. Per germline, CDR1 LNHDA and CDR2 SQIVND (reference sequence). The CDR3 is 16 residues long. After removal of 6 bases from V and 2 bases from J, the junction contained 4 bases not matched to a gene. In DNA, the CDR3 is TGTGCCAGTAGATCACTAGCGGGAGGGCCCAAAAACATTCAGTACTTC. Protein sequence: CASRSLAGGPKNIQYF.

This CDR3 reads CASSNRQAGPLHF. CDR3 bases: TGTGCCAGCAGCAACCGGCAGGCGGGACCCCTCCACTTT. The chain recombines TRBV12-3 or TRBV12-4 with TRBJ1-6; D is unclear. The CDR3 is 13 residues long. Trimming removed 6 bases at V and 12 bases at J, with 15 bases between.

This chain links TRBV30 with TRBJ1-5, with D perhaps TRBD1 (6 bases). CDR1 and CDR2 (germline): GTSNPN, SVGIG (reference sequence). The CDR3 sequence is 15 residues long. V dropped 2 bases and J dropped 6 bases, with 17 bases sitting between them. For the CDR3, the DNA is TGTGCCTGGAGTCAGGACAGCCATTCCAGTCAGCCCCAGCATTTT. As protein: CAWSQDSHSSQPQHF.

The chain is built from TRBV5-6 and TRBJ2-5; 13 bases align to TRBD2. J lost 7 bases, V lost 0 bases, and 9 bases had no gene match. Germline V gene lookup returns CDR1 SGHDT and CDR2 YYEEEE. The CDR3 is 17 amino acids. The CDR3 DNA sequence: TGTGCCAGCAGCTTGGGGGGACTAGCGGGAATTTACGTGACCCAGTACTTC. Translated: CASSLGGLAGIYVTQYF.

The table lists this clone with a count of one. J is TRBJ1-5 and V is TRBV4-1; D ambiguous. The V gene's germline CDR1 is MGHRA and CDR2 YSYEKL. V lost 2 bases and J 7 bases, leaving 12 bases between the germline ends. This CDR3 comprises 14 residues. The CDR3: CASSQPATSQPQHF. The CDR3 DNA is TGCGCCAGCAGCCAACCCGCCACATCCCAGCCCCAGCATTTT.

The chain employs TRBV4-2 and TRBJ2-5; 7 bases agree with TRBD2. V lost 2 bases to trimming and J lost 0 bases; unmatched junction nucleotides: 15. The germline CDR1 and CDR2 sequences are LGHNA and YNFKEQ. The CDR3 extends over 19 amino acids. CDR3 DNA sequence: TGTGCCAGCAGCCAATACCTCAGACCTAGCGGAATGTACCAAGAGACCCAGTACTTC. It yields the protein CASSQYLRPSGMYQETQYF.

The V and J genes are TRBV7-8 and TRBJ2-5; possibly TRBD1 for D (6 bases). This CDR3 has 17 residues. Germline CDR1 SGHVS, CDR2 FQNEAQ. Trimming took off 4 bases at V and 0 bases at J, with 18 bases between the two ends. The CDR3 coding sequence is TGTGCCAGCAGCTCCTACCCGGACAGAACGTACCAAGAGACCCAGTACTTC. It translates to CASSSYPDRTYQETQYF.

The chain links TRBV2 to TRBJ1-4; D is perhaps TRBD1 (6 bases). V was pared by 3 bases and J by 8 bases, with 10 bases between. The CDR3 contains 13 residues. CDR1 is SNHLY and CDR2 is FYNNEI in the germline V gene. CDR3 sequence (DNA): TGTGCCAGCAGTGACGTGCAGGGGGAAAAACTGTTTTTT. It translates to CASSDVQGEKLFF.

In its sample, this clone was seen once. The chain joins TRBV2 to TRBJ1-1; D is perhaps TRBD1 (5 bases). Germline CDR1 SNHLY, CDR2 FYNNEI. The CDR3 sequence is 13 residues long. Deletions cut 7 bases from V and 1 base from J, with 10 bases between. The CDR3 nucleotides read TGTGCCAGCAACACGCAGGGGAACACTGAAGCTTTCTTT. Its translation is CASNTQGNTEAFF.

The chain has TRBV13 and TRBJ2-4; TRBD1 aligns across 8 bases. Germline CDR1 PRHDT, CDR2 FYEKMQ (reference sequence). This CDR3 has 15 amino acids. The junction had 10 bases not matched to a gene; V was cut back by 5 bases and J by 7 bases. The CDR3 region has the DNA TGTGCCAGCAGCCCAAGGACAGGGATCGGGAACATTCAGTACTTC. Amino acids: CASSPRTGIGNIQYF.

This chain connects TRBV20-1 to TRBJ2-5; D unclear. The germline gives CDR1 DFQATT, CDR2 SNEGSKA (reference sequence). CDR3 length: 12 amino acids. The germline V and J ends were trimmed by 3 bases and 1 base, with 6 bases remaining between them. The CDR3 protein is CSASEAQETQYF. Here the CDR3 DNA reads TGCAGTGCTAGTGAGGCCCAAGAGACCCAGTACTTC.

The chain recombines TRBV2 with TRBJ1-3; a possible D gene is TRBD1 (6 bases). The germline V gene encodes CDR1 SNHLY and CDR2 FYNNEI. This CDR3 contains 14 residues. V was shortened by 2 bases and J by 1 base, with 6 bases between the two germline ends. The CDR3 DNA is TGTGCCAGCAGTGAAAGGGGGTCTGGAAACACCATATATTTT. Translated, it gives CASSERGSGNTIYF.